A single sample is the source of the 9 T cell receptor beta chains below, sequenced in a study of blood T cell repertoires in COVID-19. Produced via immunoSEQ multiplex PCR; TCRdb's table is partial and in-frame only. In the table there are approximately 170,000 clones, 85% to 95% of which are singletons. The sequencing input was peripheral blood. The receptor source for this set is an older woman with COVID-19, enrolled during active disease.

The J gene is TRBJ1-2, the V gene TRBV2, with 8 positions matching TRBD1. The junction had 8 bases not matched to a gene; V was cut back by 3 bases and J by 8 bases. CDR1 is SNHLY, CDR2 FYNNEI, per germline. The CDR3 extends over 14 amino acids. CDR3 DNA sequence: TGTGCCAGCAGTGACAGGGGGCGAGAGGAGGGCTACACCTTC. Translated: CASSDRGREEGYTF. The complete variable domain, with remaining parts taken from reference TRBV2 and TRBJ1-2, reads EPEVTQTPSHQVTQMGQEVILRCVPISNHLYFYWYRQILGQKVEFLVSFYNNEISEKSEIFDDQFSVERPDGSNFTLKIRSTKLEDSAMYFCASSDRGREEGYTFGSGTRLTVV.

The chain uses TRBV2 and TRBJ1-1; a weak D match, TRBD1 (5 bases). Germline V gene sequence: CDR1 SNHLY, CDR2 FYNNEI. This CDR3 is built from 15 residues. The V gene lost 4 bases and the J gene lost 1 base, with 13 bases spanning the gap. This CDR3 is CASSAASGKNTEAFF. The CDR3 nucleotides read TGTGCCAGCAGTGCGGCGTCAGGGAAGAACACTGAAGCTTTCTTT.

The J gene is TRBJ1-6, the V gene TRBV9; tentatively, D is TRBD1 (5 bases). The V end was cut by 0 bases, the J end by 3 bases, with 16 bases between. Germline-derived CDR1 and CDR2 are SGDLS and YYNGEE. The CDR3 consists of 18 residues. In DNA form, the CDR3 reads TGTGCCAGCAGCGTAGGGGGCCCAGCGTCACTCTATAATTCACCCCTCCACTTT. Amino acid sequence: CASSVGGPASLYNSPLHF.

The rearrangement uses TRBV10-3 and TRBJ2-7; no clear D gene. The V gene lost 7 bases and the J gene lost 4 bases, with 11 bases spanning the gap. From germline, CDR1 is ENHRY and CDR2 SYGVKD. The CDR3 has 12 residues. The CDR3 DNA reads as TGTGCCATCAAGCCGGAGCAGTACGAGCAGTACTTC. This codes for CAIKPEQYEQYF.

The gene calls are TRBV20-1 and TRBJ2-3; perhaps TRBD2 as D (6 bases). CDR1 and CDR2 (germline): DFQATT, SNEGSKA (reference sequence). The CDR3 loop spans 14 amino acids. Trimming pared 3 bases from V and 5 bases from J, leaving 15 bases between. CDR3 loop: CSASLGGGVDTQYF. The DNA for the CDR3 is TGCAGTGCTAGTTTGGGGGGTGGGGTAGATACGCAGTATTTT.

The chain is built from TRBV15 and TRBJ1-5, with D possibly being TRBD1 (6 bases). The CDR3 length is 17 residues. V was pared by 3 bases and J by 0 bases, with 15 bases between. Germline V gives CDR1 LNHNV, CDR2 YYDKDF (reference sequence). In nucleotides, the CDR3 is TGTGCCACCAGCAGCCGGGACACAGAGCATAGCAATCAGCCCCAGCATTTT. Its translation: CATSSRDTEHSNQPQHF.

The V call is TRBV9, the J call TRBJ2-7, with 12 nucleotides matching TRBD1. CDR3 length: 14 residues. Per germline, CDR1 SGDLS and CDR2 YYNGEE. The V and J ends lost 3 bases and 6 bases, in that order; junction bases with no gene match: 4. The CDR3 coding sequence is TGTGCCAGCAGCGCCGGGACAGGGGGCTTCGAGCAGTACTTC. This codes for CASSAGTGGFEQYF.

This clone was recorded only once. The chain recombines TRBV5-1 with TRBJ1-2; 9 nucleotides align to TRBD1. The CDR3 has 13 amino acids. V gave up 0 bases and J gave up 8 bases; unmatched junction bases: 2. Per germline, CDR1 SGHRS and CDR2 YFSETQ. The chain's CDR3 is CASSLATGGGYTF. The CDR3 bases are TGCGCCAGCAGCTTGGCGACAGGGGGAGGCTACACCTTC.

V gene TRBV21-1 combines with J gene TRBJ1-3. TRBV21-1 is designated a pseudogene. The CDR3 runs to 13 residues. The CDR3 DNA reads as TGTGCCAGCAGCGCCGGCTCTGGAAACACCATATATTTT. Translated: CASSAGSGNTIYF.